The 19 T cell receptor beta chains reported below all come from one sample, sequenced in a study of shared clonotypes between healthy human individuals. Some clones are missing from TCRdb's copy, which holds only in-frame ones; the method was immunoSEQ multiplex PCR. The repertoire includes more than 2 million clones, 93% of them detected once, and more than 1.5% sits in the top ten. CD45RO-negative, CCR7-selected cells formed the naive CD8 fraction, which excluded terminally differentiated effector memory CD45RA+ cells. The source material was naive CD8+ T cells from PBMCs. The receptor source for this set is a man aged 18 to 30 in good health. Some clones in this sample may be carry-over from other donors' samples.

This clone appeared a few times. The chain joins TRBV25-1 to TRBJ1-3, with D possibly matching TRBD1 (5 bases). The CDR3 totals 15 residues. Germline V gene sequence: CDR1 MGHDK, CDR2 SYGVNS. V lost 0 bases to trimming and J lost 4 bases, with 10 bases between them. The CDR3 bases are TGTGCCAGCAGTGAATACAGGGTCTCCGGAAACACCATATATTTT. As protein: CASSEYRVSGNTIYF.

This clone was seen only once. The CDR3 loop is CASSPRGANLGEQYF. The CDR3 nucleotides are TGTGCCAGCAGCCCACGGGGGGCGAACCTTGGGGAGCAGTACTTC. V gene TRBV7-9 combines with J gene TRBJ2-7, with a tentative D call TRBD2 (7 bases). The CDR3 totals 15 residues. V was pared by 5 bases and J by 7 bases, with 21 bases between. CDR1 SEHNR and CDR2 FQNEAQ come from the germline V gene (reference sequence).

The chain has TRBV5-1 and TRBJ2-5, with 9 bases aligning to TRBD2. The CDR3 spans 14 residues. After removal of 4 bases from V and 5 bases from J, the junction contained 6 bases not matched to a gene. Germline CDR1 SGHRS, CDR2 YFSETQ. CDR3 protein: CASSAGTSSETQYF. In nucleotides, the CDR3 is TGCGCCAGCAGCGCCGGGACTAGCAGCGAGACCCAGTACTTC.

The chain links TRBV4-2 to TRBJ1-3, with D maybe TRBD1 (6 bases). There are 17 residues in the CDR3. Trimming pared 1 base from V and 2 bases from J, leaving 15 bases between. Germline lookup yields CDR1 LGHNA and CDR2 YNFKEQ. The CDR3 sequence is CASSQAAGQGPGNTIYF. The CDR3 bases are TGTGCCAGCAGCCAAGCTGCAGGGCAGGGGCCTGGAAACACCATATATTTT.

V gene TRBV7-9 combines with J gene TRBJ2-7; D is undetermined. CDR3 size: 15 residues. Germline V gives CDR1 SEHNR, CDR2 FQNEAQ (reference sequence). With 4 bases removed from V and 3 bases from J, the gap between germline ends came to 16 bases. The CDR3 sequence: CASSSTWVGYYEQYF. DNA of the CDR3: TGTGCCAGCAGCTCGACATGGGTGGGATACTACGAGCAGTACTTC.

The chain is built from TRBV21-1 and TRBJ2-5; TRBD2 reflects the table's D call only, with no check against the DNA. TRBV21-1 is a known pseudogene. The CDR3 spans 14 residues. The DNA for the CDR3 is TGTGCCAGCATCAAGGGGGAGGAACCGGAGACCCAGTACTTC. Its translation: CASIKGEEPETQYF.

The J gene is TRBJ2-2, the V gene TRBV2, with TRBD2 matching 12 bases. Looked up from germline, CDR1 is SNHLY and CDR2 is FYNNEI. This CDR3 spans 19 amino acids. Trimming at V came to 4 bases and at J to 8 bases, leaving 17 bases not matched to a gene. The CDR3 sequence: CASSGNKGGLAGPRGELFF. The CDR3 coding sequence is TGTGCCAGCAGTGGAAACAAGGGAGGACTAGCGGGACCGAGAGGGGAGCTGTTTTTT.

The rearrangement uses TRBV7-9 and TRBJ1-2; 8 positions agree with TRBD1. Germline loops: CDR1 SEHNR, CDR2 FQNEAQ (reference sequence). The CDR3 contains 11 residues. The V segment lost 4 bases and the J segment 12 bases; nucleotides outside the gene matches: 4. CDR3 loop: CASSSWTGNTF. As DNA, the CDR3 is TGTGCCAGCAGCTCATGGACAGGGAACACCTTC. The full variable domain, in which reference TRBV7-9 and TRBJ1-2 provide the parts outside the CDR3, is DTGVSQNPRHKITKRGQNVTFRCDPISEHNRLYWYRQTLGQGPEFLTYFQNEAQLEKSRLLSDRFSAERPKGSFSTLEIQRTEQGDSAMYLCASSSWTGNTFGSGTRLTVV.

The chain carries TRBV28 and TRBJ2-7; 12 nucleotides line up with TRBD2. J gave up 1 base and V 2 bases, and 6 bases lay outside the gene matches. CDR1 is MDHEN, CDR2 SYDVKM, per germline. There are 17 residues in the CDR3. The CDR3 spells CASSLRLAGVSSYEQYF. The CDR3 DNA reads TGTGCCAGCAGTTTAAGACTAGCGGGAGTTTCTTCCTACGAGCAGTACTTC.

V is TRBV29-1 and J is TRBJ2-7, with D possibly called TRBD1 or TRBD2 (5 bases each). Germline V gives CDR1 SQVTM, CDR2 ANQGSEA. V lost 1 base and J 1 base, leaving 8 bases between the germline ends. The CDR3 runs 13 residues. The CDR3 nucleotides read TGCAGCGTTGAAGTGGGACCATCCTACGAGCAGTACTTC. It is translated as CSVEVGPSYEQYF.

J is TRBJ2-1 and V is TRBV27; 7 bases are a match to TRBD1. The V and J ends lost 5 bases and 10 bases, in that order; junction bases with no gene match: 8. The CDR3 runs to 13 residues. Germline CDR1 reads MNHEY; CDR2 reads SMNVEV (reference sequence). CDR3 sequence: CASSPGTEYEQFF. The CDR3, as DNA: TGTGCCAGCAGTCCCGGGACAGAATACGAGCAGTTCTTC.

V and J are TRBV7-9 and TRBJ2-1; the match to TRBD1 covers 7 bases. The V gene's germline CDR1 is SEHNR and CDR2 FQNEAQ (reference sequence). CDR3 size: 15 residues. V was pared by 5 bases and J by 7 bases, with 11 bases of the junction left unmatched. The CDR3 loop is CASSRTTGIGNEQFF. The DNA for the CDR3 is TGTGCCAGCAGCCGCACGACAGGGATTGGTAATGAGCAGTTCTTC.

The chain links TRBV27 to TRBJ2-2; no firm D call. Trimming stripped 4 bases from V and 1 base from J, with 7 bases between. CDR3 size: 14 residues. Germline V gives CDR1 MNHEY, CDR2 SMNVEV (reference sequence). CDR3 in amino acids: CASSSSQNTGELFF. The CDR3 DNA sequence: TGTGCCAGCAGTTCCTCCCAGAACACCGGGGAGCTGTTTTTT.

This sequence joins TRBV11-2 and TRBJ2-1; 10 nucleotides line up with TRBD2. The V segment lost 0 bases and the J segment 7 bases; nucleotides outside the gene matches: 3. Germline CDR1 and CDR2: SGHAT and FQNNGV. The CDR3 consists of 15 residues. The CDR3: CASSLDGSGGNEQFF. The CDR3 nucleotides are TGTGCCAGCAGCTTAGACGGTAGCGGGGGGAATGAGCAGTTCTTC.

A single count supports this clone. The chain is built from TRBV5-4 and TRBJ2-7; no clear D. In germline, CDR1 is SGHNT, CDR2 YYREEE (reference sequence). This CDR3 is built from 15 residues. For the CDR3, the DNA is TGTGCTACCCAGCCGGACCGATCCGGCCTTTACGAGCAGTACTTC. It is translated as CATQPDRSGLYEQYF.

This clone was recorded once. The J gene is TRBJ2-7, the V gene TRBV30; D not certain. Germline CDR1 GTSNPN, CDR2 SVGIG (reference sequence). CDR3 length: 13 residues. The V end lost 0 bases, the J end lost 6 bases, and 12 bases lay between the germline ends. The CDR3 nucleotides are TGTGCCTGGAGTGTCGGAAAGCTTAGCGAGCAGTACTTC. This gives the protein CAWSVGKLSEQYF.

V usage is TRBV29-1 and J usage is TRBJ2-7; D unclear. The V and J ends lost 5 bases and 7 bases respectively, with 18 bases between them. The germline V gene has CDR1 SQVTM and CDR2 ANQGSEA. The CDR3 covers 13 residues. CDR3 sequence: CSVCWTIPTEQYF. The CDR3 DNA sequence: TGCAGCGTTTGTTGGACCATCCCTACGGAGCAGTACTTC.

The chain joins TRBV5-3 to TRBJ1-5, with D possibly being TRBD1 (5 bases). TRBV5-3 is known as an ORF, though its function is uncertain. The CDR3 totals 14 residues. V was clipped by 5 bases and J by 5 bases, with 14 bases between them. The CDR3 loop is CARSPGREHQPQHF. For the CDR3, the DNA is TGTGCCAGAAGTCCCGGCAGGGAGCATCAGCCCCAGCATTTT.

This sequence joins TRBV2 and TRBJ1-4; D gene ambiguous. V lost 2 bases and J lost 7, with 14 bases in between. CDR1 and CDR2 from the germline V gene are SNHLY and FYNNEI. The CDR3 loop spans 15 amino acids. CDR3 DNA: TGTGCCAGCAGTGAATATCACCTGAGGAGTGAAAAACTGTTTTTT. Its protein is CASSEYHLRSEKLFF. Drawing the rest from reference TRBV2 and TRBJ1-4, the complete variable domain is EPEVTQTPSHQVTQMGQEVILRCVPISNHLYFYWYRQILGQKVEFLVSFYNNEISEKSEIFDDQFSVERPDGSNFTLKIRSTKLEDSAMYFCASSEYHLRSEKLFFGSGTQLSVL.